This T cell receptor (beta chain) was recovered during a study of blood T cells in healthy people across ages. Isolation per sample recovered at least 6 million PBMCs. At least ten counts were recorded for this clonotype. Its antigen remains unknown. General study points: A strong correlation between TCR beta diversity and naive T cell percentage was seen. Older age went with lower TCR beta diversity per million T cells, in a roughly linear way.

Then a second PCR, running roughly 7 to 11 cycles, was carried out with a sample-barcoded 5' primer and a J-beta primer mix. TCRdb redid the calling of the 5' RACE reads with MiXCR, one entry per CDR3 protein. The data show 500,000 to 700,000 distinct CDR3 sequences, with approximately 30% seen just once and more than 15% held by the top ten. V lost 6 bases to trimming and J lost 6 bases, with 25 bases between them. The CDR3 has 17 residues. Germline V CDR1 and CDR2: MNHNS, SASEGT. This TCR was sampled from an elderly woman in good health. The material sequenced was blood. The genes are TRBV6-1 and TRBJ2-3; no definite D call. The CDR3: CASSETPVGRGEDTQYF. The CDR3 coding sequence is TGTGCCAGCAGCGAGACCCCAGTCGGAAGAGGAGAGGATACGCAGTATTTT.